This T cell receptor (beta chain) was observed in a study of OX40 agonist ivuxolimab in advanced cancers. In the study overall: Cohort: around 83% men, mean age approximately 66, aged about 20 to 85. Eligibility rules accepted prior anti-PD-1, anti-PD-L1 or anti-CTLA-4 therapy, and 30% to 40% had some. Study outcomes and limitations: Compared with CD4+, CD8+ T cells on average had more expanded clones.

Autoimmune disease history or systemic immunosuppression barred patients. Germline loops: CDR1 SGHRS, CDR2 YFSETQ. V lost 4 bases and J lost 1, with 11 bases in between. This CDR3 contains 14 residues. This clone was seen once. Its specificity is unknown. Additional DNA sequences in this sample encode the identical CDR3. Libraries were prepared by immunoSEQ multiplex PCR; TCRdb keeps only in-frame clonotypes and omits some of them. The repertoire holds under 100,000 clones, 85% to 90% seen once, with more than 2% in the top ten. The rearrangement joins TRBV5-1 to TRBJ2-5; D possibly corresponds to TRBD1 (6 bases). This sequence originates from an adult with an advanced solid tumor such as melanoma, head and neck, liver or kidney cancer. The specimen comprised CD4+ or CD8+ T cells sorted from blood, sampled in a trial of the OX40 agonist ivuxolimab. DNA for the CDR3: TGCGCCAGCAGCCCAGGACAGATCCAAGAGACCCAGTACTTC. Translation gives CASSPGQIQETQYF.